This T cell receptor (beta chain) was identified during a study of shared clonotypes between healthy human individuals. Cells designated naive CD8 were CD45RO-negative and were positively selected for CCR7, with terminally differentiated effector memory CD45RA+ cells excluded. Running of the assay took place at deep level. Each sorted subset replicate got 200 ng genomic DNA, 30,000 or so genomes. Repertoires were generated with immunoSEQ multiplex PCR, while TCRdb's copy carries only in-frame clones and drops some. Among approximately 840,000 clones listed, about 96% were seen once. As concerns this clone: Its antigen is undetermined.

Study-wide results and limits: The study generally estimated greater richness for naive than memory subsets.

This CDR3 has 15 amino acids. V was trimmed by 6 bases and J by 4 bases, leaving 15 bases between them. CDR1 MNHNS and CDR2 SASEGT come from the germline V gene. The sample was naive CD8+ T cells sorted from blood. The chain is built from TRBV6-1 and TRBJ2-2, with a weak D call TRBD2 (5 bases). This TCR was recovered from a man aged 25 to 40 in good health. DNA for the CDR3: TGTGCCAGCAGCCCACTAGAGTGGAGCACCGGGGAGCTGTTTTTT. Residues: CASSPLEWSTGELFF.